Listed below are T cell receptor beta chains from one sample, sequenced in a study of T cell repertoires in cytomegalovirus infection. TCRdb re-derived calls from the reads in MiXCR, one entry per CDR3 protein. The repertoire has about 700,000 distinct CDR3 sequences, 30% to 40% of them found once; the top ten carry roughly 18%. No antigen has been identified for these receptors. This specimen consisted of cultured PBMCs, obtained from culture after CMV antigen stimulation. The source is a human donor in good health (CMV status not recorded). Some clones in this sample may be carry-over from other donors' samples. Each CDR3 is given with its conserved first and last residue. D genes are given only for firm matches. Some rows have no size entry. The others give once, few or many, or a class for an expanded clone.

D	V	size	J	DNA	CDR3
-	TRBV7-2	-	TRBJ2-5	TGTGCCAGCAGACTAAACTCTATGTCGGAGACCCAGTACTTC	CASRLNSMSETQYF
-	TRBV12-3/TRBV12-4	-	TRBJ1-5	TGTGCCAGCAGTTTTGGTTACAATCAGCCCCAGCATTTT	CASSFGYNQPQHF
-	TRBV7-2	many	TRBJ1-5	TGTGCCAGCAGCCGACATCAGGGTAACAATCAGCCCCAGCATTTT	CASSRHQGNNQPQHF
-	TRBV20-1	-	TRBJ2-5	TGCAGTGCTATGGGACAAGAGACCCAGTACTTC	CSAMGQETQYF
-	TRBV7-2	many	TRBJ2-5	TGTGCCAGCAGCTTAAGGGGGAGGCGGCAAGAGACCCAGTACTTC	CASSLRGRRQETQYF
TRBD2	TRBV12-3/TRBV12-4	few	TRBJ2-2	TGTGCCAGCAGTTCGGGACTAGCGGGGACCCACACCGGGGAGCTGTTTTTT	CASSSGLAGTHTGELFF
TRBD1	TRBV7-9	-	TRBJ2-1	TGTGCCAGCAGCACCGACAGGGGTACCTACAATGAGCAGTTCTTC	CASSTDRGTYNEQFF
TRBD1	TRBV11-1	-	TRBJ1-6	TGTGCCAGCAGCTTAACTCCGGGACAGGGGCCTAGCTCCTATAATTCACCCCTCCACTTT	CASSLTPGQGPSSYNSPLHF
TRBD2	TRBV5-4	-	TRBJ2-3	TGTGCCAGCAGCTTACCTCGTAGTAGCGGGGGAGTGGCGGATACGCAGTATTTT	CASSLPRSSGGVADTQYF
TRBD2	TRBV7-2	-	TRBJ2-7	TGTGCCAGCAGCCAAAGTGGCGGGAGCTCCTACGAGCAGTACTTC	CASSQSGGSSYEQYF
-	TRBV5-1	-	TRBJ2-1	TGCGCCAGCAGTCAAACGACAAGCAATGAGCAGTTCTTC	CASSQTTSNEQFF
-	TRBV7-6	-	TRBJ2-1	TGTGCCAGCAGCGCCCCCGGGACGGAGCAGTTCTTC	CASSAPGTEQFF
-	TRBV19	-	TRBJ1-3	TGTGCCAGTAGTATAGATCCCCCACTCGACTCTGGAAACACCATATATTTT	CASSIDPPLDSGNTIYF
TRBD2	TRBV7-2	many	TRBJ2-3	TGTGCCAGCAGCCCAAGACTAGCGGGGGGGCAGGTAGATACGCAGTATTTT	CASSPRLAGGQVDTQYF
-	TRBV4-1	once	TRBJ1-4	TGCGCCAGCAGCACAGCGGCAGGGGACGAAAAACTGTTTTTT	CASSTAAGDEKLFF
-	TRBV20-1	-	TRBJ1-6	TGCAGTGCTAATCGCCAGTACAGGGCCAATTCACCCCTCCACTTT	CSANRQYRANSPLHF
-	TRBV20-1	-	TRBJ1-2	TGCAGTGCCCAAAGGGGAAACTATGGCTACACCTTC	CSAQRGNYGYTF
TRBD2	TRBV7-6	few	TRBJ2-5	TGTGCCAGCAGCTTATTTTATAGCGGGGGAAAAGAGACCCAGTACTTC	CASSLFYSGGKETQYF
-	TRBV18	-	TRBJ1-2	TGTGCCAGCTCGTCCCGACGGGAGCATGGCTACACCTTC	CASSSRREHGYTF
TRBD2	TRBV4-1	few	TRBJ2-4	TGCGCCAGCGGCGATGGGGAGGGAAACATTCAGTACTTC	CASGDGEGNIQYF
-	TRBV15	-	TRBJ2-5	TGTGCCACCAGCAGACCGGACGGGAAAACTCAAGAGACCCAGTACTTC	CATSRPDGKTQETQYF
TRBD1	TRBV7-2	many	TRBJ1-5	TGTGCCAGCAGCGCGTACCCGACAGGGGGCGATAAGTATCAGCCCCAGCATTTT	CASSAYPTGGDKYQPQHF
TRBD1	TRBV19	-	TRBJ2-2	TGTGCCAGTAGTATAGACGGGACAGGGATCACCGGGGAGCTGTTTTTT	CASSIDGTGITGELFF
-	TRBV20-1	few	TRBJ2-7	TGCAGTGCTAGTGGTCAGAGTTACGAGCAGTACTTC	CSASGQSYEQYF
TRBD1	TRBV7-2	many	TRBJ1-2	TGTGCCAGCAGCTTGACAGGGCCCTATGGCTACACCTTC	CASSLTGPYGYTF
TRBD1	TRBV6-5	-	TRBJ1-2	TGTGCCAGCAGTTCACGAGGACAGGGGGCTTATGGCTACACCTTC	CASSSRGQGAYGYTF
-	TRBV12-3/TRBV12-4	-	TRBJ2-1	TGTGCCAGCACTCCTCCGGCCTGGGAGCGGTACAATGAGCAGTTCTTC	CASTPPAWERYNEQFF
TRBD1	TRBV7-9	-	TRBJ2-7	TGTGCCAGCAGCCCGACAGGGGAGGTCTACGAGCAGTACTTC	CASSPTGEVYEQYF
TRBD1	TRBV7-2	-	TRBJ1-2	TGTGCCAGCAGCATACAAGCAGGACAGGGGGCGTATGGCTACACCTTC	CASSIQAGQGAYGYTF
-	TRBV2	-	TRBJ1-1	TGTGCCAGTAGTACCAAGGGGCTCACTGAAGCTTTCTTT	CASSTKGLTEAFF
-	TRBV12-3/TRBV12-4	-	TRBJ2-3	TGTGCCAGCAGTTCCCGACAGACCCCTAGCACAGATACGCAGTATTTT	CASSSRQTPSTDTQYF
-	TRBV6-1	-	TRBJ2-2	TGTGCCAGCAGTGAAGACAGGGTGGCCGGGGAGCTGTTTTTT	CASSEDRVAGELFF
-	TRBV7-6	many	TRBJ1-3	TGTGCCAGCAGCCCGACTCCCCTAACTGGAAACACCATATATTTT	CASSPTPLTGNTIYF
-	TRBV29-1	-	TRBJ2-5	TGCAGCGTTGCAGGGAGGGAGACCCAGTACTTC	CSVAGRETQYF
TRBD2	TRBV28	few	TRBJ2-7	TGTGCCAGCAGTTCACTAGCGGCGTATCTACGAGAGCAGTACTTC	CASSSLAAYLREQYF
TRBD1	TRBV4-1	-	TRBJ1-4	TGCGCCAGCAGCCCGCCGGGACAGGGTAACGGAAAACTGTTTTTT	CASSPPGQGNGKLFF
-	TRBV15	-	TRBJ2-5	TGTGCCACCAGCAGAGCTCTTCAGGAACAAGAGACCCAGTACTTC	CATSRALQEQETQYF
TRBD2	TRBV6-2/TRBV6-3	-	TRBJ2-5	TGTGCCAGCAGTTATCCGGGGACTAGCGGGACCCCCCGGCGAGAGACCCAGTACTTC	CASSYPGTSGTPRRETQYF
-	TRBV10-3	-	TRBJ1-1	TGTGCCATCAGTGACCGGGGCGTGATCACTGAAGCTTTCTTT	CAISDRGVITEAFF
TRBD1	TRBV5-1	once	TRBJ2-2	TGCGCCAGCAGCCTCGGGACAGGGGATTTCGAGCTGTTTTTT	CASSLGTGDFELFF
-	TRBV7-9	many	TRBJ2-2	TGTGCCAGCAGAGTCCCCACGCACCAGGGACGCAACACCGGGGAGCTGTTTTTT	CASRVPTHQGRNTGELFF
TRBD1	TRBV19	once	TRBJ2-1	TGTGCCAGACCCGGGACAGGAACCTACAATGAGCAGTTCTTC	CARPGTGTYNEQFF
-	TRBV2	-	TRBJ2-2	TGTGCCAGCAATAAGCGGGCGGGCGGGGAGCTGTTTTTT	CASNKRAGGELFF
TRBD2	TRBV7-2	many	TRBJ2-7	TGTGCCAGCAGCTTATCATCGCGGGGGGCCTACGAGCAGTACTTC	CASSLSSRGAYEQYF
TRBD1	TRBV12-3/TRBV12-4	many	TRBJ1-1	TGTGCCAGCATTACAGGGGGCAACACTGAAGCTTTCTTT	CASITGGNTEAFF
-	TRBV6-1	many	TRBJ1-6	TGTGCCAGCAGTTTCCCGGGTTCACCCCTCCACTTT	CASSFPGSPLHF
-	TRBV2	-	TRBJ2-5	TGTGCCAGCAGTGATGCGGGTGCGGAGACCCAGTACTTC	CASSDAGAETQYF